Listed below are T cell receptor beta chains from one sample, sequenced in a study of T-cell memory formation after mild COVID-19. TCRdb re-analysed the 5' RACE reads in MiXCR, keeping a single row per CDR3 protein. The sample includes under 300,000 distinct CDR3 sequences, about 17% seen only once; the top ten take about a fifth. Specimen: PBMCs or a T cell subset sorted from them (not recorded which). The receptors were gathered from a young man who had mild COVID-19 (a few samples of this study predate the infection). Cell type and time point are not known. Each CDR3 is given with its conserved first and last residue. The D gene is left open where the match is weak. Clone size is not always given. Where it is, it says once, few, many or a class for expanded clones.

d_gene: TRBD1; v_gene: TRBV29-1; abundance: NA; j_gene: TRBJ2-5; CDR3aa: CSVADRNLQETQYF; CDR3nt: TGCAGCGTCGCGGACAGGAACCTCCAAGAGACCCAGTACTTC
d_gene: NA; v_gene: TRBV12-3/TRBV12-4; abundance: few; j_gene: TRBJ1-1; CDR3aa: CASKGGWGTEAFF; CDR3nt: TGTGCCAGCAAAGGAGGTTGGGGCACTGAAGCTTTCTTT
d_gene: TRBD1; v_gene: TRBV29-1; abundance: few; j_gene: TRBJ2-7; CDR3aa: CSARDRPAMHEQYF; CDR3nt: TGCAGCGCGAGGGACAGGCCAGCGATGCACGAGCAGTACTTC
d_gene: NA; v_gene: TRBV9; abundance: NA; j_gene: TRBJ1-1; CDR3aa: CASSPRTALNTEAFF; CDR3nt: TGTGCCAGCAGCCCTAGGACAGCCTTGAACACTGAAGCTTTCTTT
d_gene: TRBD2; v_gene: TRBV7-6; abundance: NA; j_gene: TRBJ2-1; CDR3aa: CASTTPGLVNEQFF; CDR3nt: TGTGCCAGCACCACCCCCGGACTAGTCAATGAGCAGTTCTTC
d_gene: TRBD1; v_gene: TRBV7-2; abundance: many; j_gene: TRBJ1-1; CDR3aa: CASSPYTGTDSEAFF; CDR3nt: TGTGCCAGCAGCCCTTATACCGGGACAGATTCTGAAGCTTTCTTT
d_gene: TRBD1; v_gene: TRBV7-3; abundance: NA; j_gene: TRBJ1-2; CDR3aa: CASLDRGQGVNGYTF; CDR3nt: TGTGCCAGCCTAGACCGGGGTCAGGGGGTTAATGGCTACACCTTC
d_gene: TRBD1; v_gene: TRBV5-6; abundance: few; j_gene: TRBJ2-4; CDR3aa: CASSLEAGGPNF; CDR3nt: TGTGCCAGCAGCTTGGAGGCAGGGGGTCCCAACTTC
d_gene: TRBD2; v_gene: TRBV5-1; abundance: few; j_gene: TRBJ2-2; CDR3aa: CASSMGLAGAANTGELFF; CDR3nt: TGCGCCAGCAGCATGGGACTAGCGGGGGCTGCGAACACCGGGGAGCTGTTTTTT
d_gene: NA; v_gene: TRBV7-8; abundance: NA; j_gene: TRBJ2-5; CDR3aa: CASSLMGGETQYF; CDR3nt: TGTGCCAGCAGCTTAATGGGAGGAGAGACCCAGTACTTC
d_gene: NA; v_gene: TRBV12-3/TRBV12-4; abundance: NA; j_gene: TRBJ1-3; CDR3aa: CASSPRLGAGNTIYF; CDR3nt: TGTGCCAGCAGTCCCCGACTCGGGGCTGGAAACACCATATATTTT
d_gene: NA; v_gene: TRBV7-7; abundance: NA; j_gene: TRBJ2-1; CDR3aa: CASSLDLRPYNEQFF; CDR3nt: TGTGCTAGCAGCTTAGACCTTCGGCCCTACAATGAGCAGTTCTTC